This entry features one T cell receptor beta chain sequence. Germline trimming cut 6 bases from V and 7 bases from J; bases unmatched to any gene: 7. CDR1 MNHGY and CDR2 SAAAGT come from the germline V gene. The CDR3 totals 13 residues. The sample's treatment: preoperative locoregional IRX-2 cytokine immunotherapy. This phase Ib study tested locoregional IRX-2 cytokine immunotherapy given before surgery. This specimen belongs to a study of preoperative IRX-2 immunotherapy in early breast cancer. Here immunoSEQ multiplex PCR was the method, and the copy in TCRdb shows in-frame clones only, minus some. Altogether 40,000 to 45,000 clones are present, 77% being singletons, with the ten largest covering 0.95% to 1.5%.

The V and J genes are TRBV6-8 and TRBJ1-2; the match to TRBD1 covers 8 bases. The TCR sequence derives from a human donor with breast cancer. The material was tumor tissue, obtained after IRX-2 immunotherapy. CDR3 amino acids: CASSLQGDSGYTF. In DNA form, the CDR3 reads TGTGCCAGCAGCCTACAGGGGGACTCTGGCTACACCTTC.